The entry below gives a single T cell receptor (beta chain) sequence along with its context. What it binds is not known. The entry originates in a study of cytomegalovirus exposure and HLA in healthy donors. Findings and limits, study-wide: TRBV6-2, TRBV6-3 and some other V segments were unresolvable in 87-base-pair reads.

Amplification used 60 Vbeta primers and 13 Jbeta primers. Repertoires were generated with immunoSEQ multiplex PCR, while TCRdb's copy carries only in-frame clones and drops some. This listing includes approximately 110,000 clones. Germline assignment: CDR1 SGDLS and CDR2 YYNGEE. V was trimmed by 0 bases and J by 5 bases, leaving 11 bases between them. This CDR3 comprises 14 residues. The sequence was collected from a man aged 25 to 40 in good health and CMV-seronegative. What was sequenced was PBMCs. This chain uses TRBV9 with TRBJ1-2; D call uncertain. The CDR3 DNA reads TGTGCCAGCAGCGTAGGGAGTGCCCTTTATGGCTACACCTTC. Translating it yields CASSVGSALYGYTF.